The rows below give T cell receptor beta chains drawn from one sample of a study of blood T cell repertoires in COVID-19. Sequencing was performed with immunoSEQ multiplex PCR; in TCRdb, only in-frame clones are kept and a portion is missing. The profile shows tens of thousands of clones, about 70% of them singletons. The specimen sequenced was peripheral blood. The receptor set was obtained from an elderly woman with active or convalescent COVID-19. Both conserved end residues are part of each CDR3. Fields, in order: V gene, D gene, J gene, clone size, CDR3 DNA, CDR3 protein. D genes are given only for firm matches. Rows may omit the clone size; those that give it use once, few, many or a size class.

TRBV7-2	.	TRBJ1-6	.	TGTGCCAGCAGCTTAGAATTCCTACGGGAGAATTCACCCCTCCACTTT	CASSLEFLRENSPLHF
TRBV7-6	TRBD1	TRBJ2-7	.	TGTGCCAGCAGCTCCTACGGGACAGGGATTCGGGGGGCCTACGAGCAGTACTTC	CASSSYGTGIRGAYEQYF
TRBV11-3	TRBD1	TRBJ2-5	.	TGTGCCAGCAGCCGACAGGGGGTCAGAGAGACCCAGTACTTC	CASSRQGVRETQYF
TRBV19	.	TRBJ2-2	few	TGTGCCAGTAGTATGGTTGGAAGCGCGAACACCGGGGAGCTGTTTTTT	CASSMVGSANTGELFF
TRBV5-1	TRBD1	TRBJ1-1	.	TGCGCCAGCAGCCCGACAGGGGGCGGGAACACTGAAGCTTTCTTT	CASSPTGGGNTEAFF
TRBV7-8	.	TRBJ1-6	once	TGTGCCAGCAGCTCAGACATATTCTATAATTCACCCCTCCACTTT	CASSSDIFYNSPLHF
TRBV15	TRBD2	TRBJ2-1	.	TGTGCCACCAGCAGGATCCAGGCGGGGGGTTACTACAATGAGCAGTTCTTC	CATSRIQAGGYYNEQFF
TRBV7-9	.	TRBJ2-7	.	TGTGCCAGCAGCTTAGTACAGGCCTACGAGCAGTACTTC	CASSLVQAYEQYF
TRBV5-5	.	TRBJ2-2	.	TGTGCCAGCAGCTTTCGGGGGGCCAACACCGGGGAGCTGTTTTTT	CASSFRGANTGELFF
TRBV15	.	TRBJ2-5	.	TGTGCCACCAGCAAAGGGGGCCAAGAGACCCAGTACTTC	CATSKGGQETQYF
TRBV3-1/TRBV3-2	.	TRBJ1-3	.	TGTGCCAGCAGCCAAGATCTTGAGACAGGAACTGGAAACACCATATATTTT	CASSQDLETGTGNTIYF
TRBV28	.	TRBJ1-1	.	TGTGCCAGCAGCAGGACAGTAAGCACCACTGAAGCTTTCTTT	CASSRTVSTTEAFF
TRBV7-2	TRBD1	TRBJ2-6	.	TGTGCCAGCAGCTTAGGACAGGGGGATGGGGCCAACGTCCTGACTTTC	CASSLGQGDGANVLTF
TRBV7-8	.	TRBJ1-3	.	TGTGCCAGCAGCTTAGAGACTTGGTCCTCTGGAAACACCATATATTTT	CASSLETWSSGNTIYF